This TCR beta chain was sequenced in a study of blood T cell repertoires in COVID-19. The protocol was immunoSEQ multiplex PCR, while the TCRdb copy is restricted to in-frame clones and leaves out a portion. This table has 60,000 to 75,000 clones, 75% to 90% appearing once. The TCR comes from a woman aged 80 or over with active or convalescent COVID-19. Specimen: peripheral blood.

The CDR3 nucleotides are TGTGCCAGCAGTTACCCTACCACGGGACTGGTGGGAGATACGCAGTATTTT. The encoded protein is CASSYPTTGLVGDTQYF. The chain recombines TRBV6-2 or TRBV6-3 with TRBJ2-3; D may be TRBD2 (6 bases). This CDR3 is built from 17 residues. Trimming cost V 2 bases and J 5 bases, with 20 bases left between them. Per the germline V gene, CDR1 is MNHEY and CDR2 is SVGEGT.